This TCR beta chain was recovered during a study of blood T cells in healthy people across ages. PCR was performed a second time for about 7 to 11 cycles using a sample-barcoded 5' primer and a J-beta primer mix. TCRdb passed the 5' RACE reads through MiXCR, listing each CDR3 protein once. The top ten hold roughly 12% of the sample, which has about 1.6 million distinct CDR3 sequences, around 36% seen once. The germline V gene encodes CDR1 MNHEY and CDR2 SMNVEV (reference sequence). This CDR3 has 14 residues. Between the trimmed V and J ends, which lost 4 bases and 1 base, there was a span of 10 bases.

This rearrangement joins TRBV27 to TRBJ1-1; D is perhaps TRBD1 (6 bases). The sample taken for sequencing was blood. This receptor was identified in a woman aged 25-40 years in good health. CDR3 loop: CASSSGTRNTEAFF. The CDR3 coding sequence is TGTGCCAGCAGTTCCGGGACAAGGAACACTGAAGCTTTCTTT.